This paragraph covers one T cell receptor beta chain sequence. Germline V gene sequence: CDR1 MDHEN, CDR2 SYDVKM. This CDR3 comprises 16 residues. V lost 3 bases and J lost 5; bases outside the gene matches: 9. The table came from immunoSEQ multiplex PCR; TCRdb's copy has only in-frame clones and leaves some out. The top ten clones hold around 3% of a sample with 250,000 or so clones, 80% to 90% of them seen once. This entry comes from a study of blood T cell repertoires in COVID-19. Looking at the study overall: The analysed material was cDNA or gDNA that came from T cells, B-cell-depleted T cells, or PBMCs.

This rearrangement joins TRBV28 to TRBJ1-1, with TRBD1 identical over 10 bases. Sequences were obtained from peripheral blood. The sequence derives from a woman younger than 45 with active or convalescent COVID-19. The CDR3 loop reads CASSLWGQGPNTEAFF. The CDR3 bases are TGTGCCAGCAGTTTGTGGGGACAGGGGCCGAATACTGAAGCTTTCTTT.